This T cell receptor (beta chain) was found in a study of regulatory T cells in long-lasting Graves disease. Study results and limitations: Newly diagnosed Graves' patients had higher TCR diversity than persistent ones.

CDR1 is DFQATT and CDR2 is SNEGSKA in the germline V gene (reference sequence). This CDR3 region has 13 residues. This clonotype has a count of ten or more. Its antigen is currently unknown. Time point described: newly diagnosed GD, antithyroid drugs for less than 3 months. PBMCs provided the RNA from which the TCR library was made. The TCR beta library used iRepertoire HTBI primers with Arm-PCR amplification of CDR3. One entry per CDR3 protein, called by TCRdb with MiXCR from the multiplex PCR reads. The data show 360,000 or so distinct CDR3 sequences, roughly a sixth seen once. The sample also formed part of further work on T cells in Graves' hyperthyroidism and ophthalmopathy. Turning to that study: Each diagnosis drew on symptoms, thyroxine, TRAb, thyroid ultrasound and orbital computed tomography findings.

This material consisted of peripheral blood mononuclear cells (PBMCs), taken at new diagnosis, from a patient treated with antithyroid drugs. The genes are TRBV20-1 and TRBJ1-1; 7 bases align to TRBD1. The receptor was derived from a man aged 35-49 years with Graves disease. CDR3 in amino acids: CGIKQGKNTEAFF. The DNA for the CDR3 is TGCGGAATTAAACAGGGGAAGAACACTGAAGCTTTCTTT.